This entry lists 8 T cell receptor beta chains sequenced from one sample in a study of T cell repertoires in cytomegalovirus infection. TCRdb processed the reads anew with MiXCR; each CDR3 protein has one entry. This table holds around 74,000 distinct CDR3 sequences, about 3.8% found once. Sequenced sample: PBMCs. The source is a human donor in good health (CMV status not recorded). Some clones in this sample may be carry-over from other donors' samples.

Ten or more counts support this clonotype. The V and J genes are TRBV24-1 and TRBJ2-7; 15 bases are shared with TRBD2. The CDR3 consists of 18 residues. Per germline, CDR1 KGHDR and CDR2 SFDVKD. The junction had 9 bases not matched to a gene; V was cut back by 5 bases and J by 2 bases. DNA for the CDR3: TGTGCCACCAGTGGTCCCGGGACTAGCGGGGGGACAACCTACGAGCAGTACTTC. Its protein product is CATSGPGTSGGTTYEQYF.

The CDR3 region has the DNA TGTGCCAGCAGCTTACGTCCTAGCGGGCTTATGAATGAGCAGTTCTTC. It translates to CASSLRPSGLMNEQFF. The chain carries TRBV7-2 and TRBJ2-1; 8 nucleotides match TRBD2. J was trimmed by 7 bases and V by 2 bases; bases with no gene match: 10. Germline V gene data show CDR1 as SGHTA and CDR2 as FQGNSA. The CDR3 is made up of 16 amino acids.

This clonotype was counted at least ten times. The rearrangement links TRBV28 to TRBJ1-1, with D perhaps matching TRBD1 (5 bases). This CDR3 comprises 13 residues. V was trimmed by 4 bases and J by 7 bases, leaving 13 bases between them. Germline V gives CDR1 MDHEN, CDR2 SYDVKM. Here the CDR3 reads CASSSLVQGEAFF. The CDR3 region has the DNA TGTGCCAGCAGTTCGTTAGTGCAGGGTGAAGCTTTCTTT.

This clonotype was picked up many times. The DNA of the CDR3 is TGTGCCAGTAGTATCGCCGGGGTAAACAATCAGCCCCAGCATTTT. Translated, it gives CASSIAGVNNQPQHF. The chain couples TRBV19 to TRBJ1-5; D unclear. Germline V gene sequence: CDR1 LNHDA, CDR2 SQIVND (reference sequence). Between the trimmed V and J ends, which lost 3 bases and 3 bases, there was a span of 12 bases. There are 15 residues in the CDR3.

This clonotype was counted ten times or more. V and J are TRBV14 and TRBJ1-2; D ambiguous. Germline lookup yields CDR1 SGHDN and CDR2 FVKESK. Trimming pared 4 bases from V and 1 base from J, leaving 10 bases between. The CDR3 contains 14 residues. CDR3 bases: TGTGCCAGCAGCCTATCGGTCCGTAACTATGGCTACACCTTC. Encoded protein: CASSLSVRNYGYTF.

This clonotype has ten or more counts. The gene calls are TRBV28 and TRBJ1-5; D gene ambiguous. Germline CDR1 MDHEN, CDR2 SYDVKM. Trimming shortened V by 5 bases and J by 11 bases, and 16 bases separated the two germline ends. CDR3 length: 13 amino acids. For the CDR3, the DNA is TGTGCCAGCAGTCCGCCCGTAACGCTGGCCCAGCATTTT. It specifies CASSPPVTLAQHF.

This clonotype showed up many times. This chain connects TRBV12-3 or TRBV12-4 to TRBJ1-1; D is undetermined. There are 13 residues in the CDR3. V lost 5 bases, J lost 0 bases, and 7 bases lay in between. CDR3 DNA sequence: TGTGCCAGCAGTCGTGGCGTGAACACTGAAGCTTTCTTT. The encoded protein is CASSRGVNTEAFF.

This clonotype ranks as medium-sized (0.01 to 0.1%). The chain employs TRBV7-2 and TRBJ2-5; 7 bases match TRBD1. Germline values: CDR1 SGHTA, CDR2 FQGNSA. V trimming: 1 base; J trimming: 1 base; junction bases outside the gene matches: 3. The CDR3 is 15 amino acids. The CDR3 here is CASSLVDRSQETQYF. The CDR3 nucleotides are TGTGCCAGCAGCTTAGTGGACAGGAGCCAAGAGACCCAGTACTTC.